Listed below are T cell receptor beta chains from one sample, sequenced in a study of shared clonotypes between healthy human individuals. Assay used: immunoSEQ multiplex PCR; TCRdb lists only in-frame clones, some missing. Among about 1 million clones listed, around 75% were seen once. Sequenced: memory CD4+ T cells sorted from blood. These receptors came from a man aged 18 to 30 in good health. Both conserved end residues are part of each CDR3. A D gene is named only where the DNA matches it firmly. Clone size is shown for a subset of rows, as once, few, many or a class of expanded clone.

clone_size,j_call,v_call,d_call,cdr3_nt,cdr3_aa
-,TRBJ1-2,TRBV11-2,-,TGTGCCAGCAGCCTAACAGGGCTGGATGGCTACACCTTC,CASSLTGLDGYTF
-,TRBJ1-6,TRBV7-2,-,TGTGCCAGCAGCTTATCGCAGGGCGGGAATTCACCCCTCCACTTT,CASSLSQGGNSPLHF
-,TRBJ2-5,TRBV5-1,-,TGCGCCAGCAGCTTACAGGGTCGGGAGACCCAGTACTTC,CASSLQGRETQYF
-,TRBJ2-1,TRBV10-3,-,TGTGCCATCAGTGAGGGTCCATCAGGGGGGGACGAGCAGTTCTTC,CAISEGPSGGDEQFF
few,TRBJ1-5,TRBV28,-,TGTGCCAGCAGTCCCCCGACAGGAGACAATCAGCCCCAGCATTTT,CASSPPTGDNQPQHF
few,TRBJ2-1,TRBV30,TRBD2,TGTGCCTGGAGTATACTTGCTAGCGGTTACAATGAGCAGTTCTTC,CAWSILASGYNEQFF
-,TRBJ2-1,TRBV4-1,-,TGCGCCAGCAGCCAAGATCCCCAGGTCGTAGTGGGCTACAATGAGCAGTTCTTC,CASSQDPQVVVGYNEQFF
-,TRBJ2-3,TRBV7-2,TRBD2,TGTGCCAGCAGATTATTTATAGCGGGAGAAACAGATACGCAGTATTTT,CASRLFIAGETDTQYF
-,TRBJ2-5,TRBV2,TRBD2,TGTGCCAGCAAAGTTAGCGGGGGGGCCGAGGAGCAGTACTTC,CASKVSGGAEEQYF
-,TRBJ2-1,TRBV6-5,-,TGTGCCAGCAGTTACTCGTTCCTATACAATGAGCAGTTCTTC,CASSYSFLYNEQFF
-,TRBJ2-7,TRBV7-6,TRBD1,TGTGCCAGCAGCGCCTCCGGGACAGGATTAGGCGAGCAGTACTTC,CASSASGTGLGEQYF
-,TRBJ2-4,TRBV7-9,-,TGTGCCACCTCGGGGTCTCTCAAAAACATTCAGTACTTC,CATSGSLKNIQYF
-,TRBJ1-2,TRBV4-1,-,TGCGCCAGCAGCCAAGCCTTAACTACAGGGAACCAGGGTGGCTACACCTTC,CASSQALTTGNQGGYTF
few,TRBJ1-5,TRBV19,-,TGTGCCAGTATGCTTATGGATAGCAATCAGCCCCAGCATTTT,CASMLMDSNQPQHF
-,TRBJ2-3,TRBV5-6,TRBD1,TGTGCCAGCAGCTTGGTCGGGACAGGTTCAGATACGCAGTATTTT,CASSLVGTGSDTQYF
-,TRBJ2-2,TRBV7-3,-,TGTGCCAGCAGCTGGTCTGGGATCACCGGGGAGCTGTTTTTT,CASSWSGITGELFF
-,TRBJ2-2,TRBV7-2,TRBD2,TGTGCCAGCAGCGCAGGACTAGCGGGCACCGGGGAGCTGTTTTTT,CASSAGLAGTGELFF
-,TRBJ1-5,TRBV6-6,TRBD1,TGTGCCAGCAGCACCGGGACAGCTATCAATCAGCCCCAGCATTTT,CASSTGTAINQPQHF
-,TRBJ1-2,TRBV7-2,TRBD1,TGTGCCAGCAGCCTACAGACAGGGAGCACCTATGGCTACACCTTC,CASSLQTGSTYGYTF
-,TRBJ2-1,TRBV11-2,-,TGTGCCAGCAGCCCTAGACTGGGTAGCGGAGCCTTGGGGAATGAGCAGTTCTTC,CASSPRLGSGALGNEQFF
once,TRBJ2-3,TRBV10-3,-,TGTGCCATCACGAGGGCTGGCACAGATACGCAGTATTTT,CAITRAGTDTQYF
-,TRBJ1-3,TRBV30,-,TGTGCCTGGAATGGGCAGATCAGAAACACCATATATTTT,CAWNGQIRNTIYF
-,TRBJ1-4,TRBV12-5,-,TGTGCTAGTGGTTTGGGAATCGGGACCATTAATGAAAAACTGTTTTTT,CASGLGIGTINEKLFF
-,TRBJ2-5,TRBV2,-,TGTGCCAGCAGTGTGGATAGACAAGAGACCCAGTACTTC,CASSVDRQETQYF
-,TRBJ1-2,TRBV5-1,-,TGCGCCAGCAGCTTGGACAGATCTAACTATGGCTACACCTTC,CASSLDRSNYGYTF
-,TRBJ1-4,TRBV29-1,-,TGCAGCGTTGATCAAGGAGGAGGATCGGAAAAACTGTTTTTT,CSVDQGGGSEKLFF
-,TRBJ1-1,TRBV5-1,-,TGCGCCAGCAGCCTGGACTTCCTGAACACTGAAGCTTTCTTT,CASSLDFLNTEAFF
-,TRBJ1-4,TRBV11-3,-,TGTGCCAGCAGCTTACGGGTTGGTGAAAAACTGTTTTTT,CASSLRVGEKLFF
once,TRBJ2-7,TRBV5-1,-,TGCGCCAGCAGCCTGACAGGTTCCTACGAGCAGTACTTC,CASSLTGSYEQYF
-,TRBJ1-4,TRBV5-8,-,TGTGCCAGCAGCCCTAACAGGGCGGGAGGTGAAAAACTGTTTTTT,CASSPNRAGGEKLFF
-,TRBJ2-5,TRBV9,-,TGTGCCAGCAGCGTAGCTTTATTTGGCGGGGGCGACGAGACCCAGTACTTC,CASSVALFGGGDETQYF
-,TRBJ2-3,TRBV7-2,TRBD2,TGTGCCAGCAGCGCCGGGACTAGCGGCACAGATACGCAGTATTTT,CASSAGTSGTDTQYF
-,TRBJ2-5,TRBV6-1,TRBD2,TGTGCCAGCAGTTTCGGGGGGATCCAAGAGACCCAGTACTTC,CASSFGGIQETQYF
few,TRBJ2-5,TRBV25-1,TRBD1,TGTGCCAGCAGCCCTTCAGGGGGAGAGACCCAGTACTTC,CASSPSGGETQYF
-,TRBJ1-2,TRBV6-1,-,TGTGCCAGCAGTGAAGCGTTAGGCTATGGCTACACCTTC,CASSEALGYGYTF